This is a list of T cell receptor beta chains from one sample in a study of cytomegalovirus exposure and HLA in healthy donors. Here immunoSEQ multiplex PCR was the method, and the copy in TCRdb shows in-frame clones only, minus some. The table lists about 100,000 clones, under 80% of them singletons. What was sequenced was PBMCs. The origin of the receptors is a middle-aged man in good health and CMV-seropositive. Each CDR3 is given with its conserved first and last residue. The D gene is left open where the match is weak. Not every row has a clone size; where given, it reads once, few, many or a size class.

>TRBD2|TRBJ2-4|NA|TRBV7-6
TGTGCCAGCAGCCCAAGTAGCGGGAGGGGAAACATTCAGTACTTC
CASSPSSGRGNIQYF
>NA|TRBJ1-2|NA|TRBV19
TGTGCCAGTAGCCCTCCGGACAATAACTATGGCTACACCTTC
CASSPPDNNYGYTF
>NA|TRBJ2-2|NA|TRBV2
TGTGCCAGCAGCGGACTAAACACCGGGGAGCTGTTTTTT
CASSGLNTGELFF
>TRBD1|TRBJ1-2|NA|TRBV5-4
TGTGCCAGCAGCCTCCAGGGGGAAAAATATGGCTACACCTTC
CASSLQGEKYGYTF
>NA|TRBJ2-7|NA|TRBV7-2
TGTGCCAGCAGCCCCCAGGACATCCCAACCTACGAGCAGTACTTC
CASSPQDIPTYEQYF
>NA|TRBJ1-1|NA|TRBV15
TGTGCCACCAGCAGAGATCTGGGGCGATCGGAAGCTTTCTTT
CATSRDLGRSEAFF
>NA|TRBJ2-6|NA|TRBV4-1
TGCGCCAGCAGCCAGGACACTCGCCCTGGGGCCAACGTCCTGACTTTC
CASSQDTRPGANVLTF
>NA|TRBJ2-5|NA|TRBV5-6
TGTGCCAGCAGCTTGACAGGGAACCAAGAGACCCAGTACTTC
CASSLTGNQETQYF
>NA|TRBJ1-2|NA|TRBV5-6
TGTGCCAGCACGCTTACACAGGCGAACTATGGCTACACCTTC
CASTLTQANYGYTF
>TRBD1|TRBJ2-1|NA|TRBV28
TGTGCCAGCAGTCCAGGGGGACAGGGGGCCGATGAGCAGTTCTTC
CASSPGGQGADEQFF
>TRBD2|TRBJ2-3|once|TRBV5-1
TGCGCCAGCAGCATGCCCCGGGGGGGGGTCACAGATACGCAGTATTTT
CASSMPRGGVTDTQYF
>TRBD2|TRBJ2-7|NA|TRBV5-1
TGCGCCAGCAGCGGCAGCGGGATCGAGCAGTACTTC
CASSGSGIEQYF
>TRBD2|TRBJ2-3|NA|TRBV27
TGTGCCAGCATGTGGGCGGGGGGCACAGATACGCAGTATTTT
CASMWAGGTDTQYF
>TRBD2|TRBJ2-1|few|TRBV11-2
TGTGCCAGCAGCGACGGACTAGCGGGTCCCTCCTACAATGAGCAGTTCTTC
CASSDGLAGPSYNEQFF
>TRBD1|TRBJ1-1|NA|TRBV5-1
TGCGCCAGCAGCGGGGGACAGGGGGCGCATGGACTTGAAGCTTTCTTT
CASSGGQGAHGLEAFF
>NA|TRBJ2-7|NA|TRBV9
TGTGCCAGCAGCGTAGACGGTGGTTCCTACGAGCAGTACTTC
CASSVDGGSYEQYF
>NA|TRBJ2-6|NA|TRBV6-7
TGTGCCAGCAGTTCGAGGATCTCTAACTCTGGGGCCAACGTCCTGACTTTC
CASSSRISNSGANVLTF
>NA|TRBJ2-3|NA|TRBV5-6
TGTGCCAGCAGCTGGGGGGGGCTTAGCACAGATACGCAGTATTTT
CASSWGGLSTDTQYF
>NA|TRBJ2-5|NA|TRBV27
TGTGCCAGCAGTTTACGGGGGAAAGAGACCCAGTACTTC
CASSLRGKETQYF
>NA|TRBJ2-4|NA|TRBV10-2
TGCGCCAACCAAGTCCTCACCGACAGTTTAGCCAAAAACATTCAGTACTTC
CANQVLTDSLAKNIQYF
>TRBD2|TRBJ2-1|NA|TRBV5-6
TGTGCCAGCGCCCGTATAGCGGGGGACCTCTCCTACAATGAGCAGTTCTTC
CASARIAGDLSYNEQFF
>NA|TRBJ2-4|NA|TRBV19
TGTGCCAGTAGTATAGAGGAGGGCCCTCAGGCACGGTACTTC
CASSIEEGPQARYF
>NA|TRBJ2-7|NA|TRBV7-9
TGTGCCAGCAGCTTAGACACCTACGAGCAGTACTTC
CASSLDTYEQYF
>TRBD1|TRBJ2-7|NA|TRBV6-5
TGTGCCAGCAGTTATCGGACAGGGAAACCCTACGAGCAGTACTTC
CASSYRTGKPYEQYF
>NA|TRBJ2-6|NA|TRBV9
TGTGCCAGCAGCGTACAGGGGGCCAACGTCCTGACTTTC
CASSVQGANVLTF
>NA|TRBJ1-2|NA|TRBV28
TGTGCCAGCAGGGAGCAGGGTATCTATGGCTACACCTTC
CASREQGIYGYTF
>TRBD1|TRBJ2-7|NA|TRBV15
TGTGCCACCAGCAGAGAGGGACAGGGACCCTACGAGCAGTACTTC
CATSREGQGPYEQYF
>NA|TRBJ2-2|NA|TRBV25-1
TGTGCCAGCAGTGAGGACAGCTCGAACACCGGGGAGCTGTTTTTT
CASSEDSSNTGELFF
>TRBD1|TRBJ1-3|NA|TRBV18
TGTGCCAGCTCGCCCGGACAGGTGATGGGAAACACCATATATTTT
CASSPGQVMGNTIYF
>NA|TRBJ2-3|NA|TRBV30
TGTGCCTGGACCCGAACCATCAGGGGCAATAGCACAGATACGCAGTATTTT
CAWTRTIRGNSTDTQYF